The 22 T cell receptor beta chains in this list originate from one sample, sequenced in a study of STAT5B mutations in CD4+ large granular lymphocyte leukemia. Profiling relied on immunoSEQ multiplex PCR, and the TCRdb table lists in-frame clones only, not all of them. The sample lists 30,000 to 40,000 clones; around 90% were seen once. Sample: CD4+ T cells from blood buffy coats. All receptors come from a human donor in good health.

V is TRBV2 and J is TRBJ2-7, with 13 bases identical to TRBD2. Germline CDR1 is SNHLY and CDR2 is FYNNEI. The trim removed 7 bases at V and 1 base at J, leaving 7 bases unmatched. CDR3 length equals 16 residues. This chain's CDR3 is CASKQLAGGSSYEQYF. CDR3 DNA sequence: TGTGCCAGCAAGCAACTAGCGGGAGGGTCGTCCTACGAGCAGTACTTC. The complete variable domain, with remaining parts taken from reference TRBV2 and TRBJ2-7, reads EPEVTQTPSHQVTQMGQEVILRCVPISNHLYFYWYRQILGQKVEFLVSFYNNEISEKSEIFDDQFSVERPDGSNFTLKIRSTKLEDSAMYFCASKQLAGGSSYEQYFGPGTRLTVT.

The chain uses TRBV18 and TRBJ2-2; tentatively, D is TRBD2 (5 bases). CDR3 length equals 17 residues. V shed 0 bases and J shed 4 bases, with 15 bases lying between them. CDR1 is KGHSH and CDR2 is LQKENI in the germline V gene. CDR3 region: CASSPPIVGIGTGELFF. The DNA of the CDR3 is TGTGCCAGCTCACCACCGATTGTCGGGATCGGCACCGGGGAGCTGTTTTTT.

The genes are TRBV7-2 and TRBJ2-7, with D unresolved. The CDR3 sequence is 17 residues long. Trimming took 5 bases from V and 0 from J, leaving 20 bases between them. Germline V gives CDR1 SGHTA, CDR2 FQGNSA. CDR3 in DNA: TGTGCCAGCAGCGCCCCTTCCCAAGGGAATAGCTCCTACGAGCAGTACTTC. It is translated as CASSAPSQGNSSYEQYF.

V and J are TRBV5-5 and TRBJ2-2; a weak D match, TRBD2 (5 bases). V shed 0 bases and J shed 5 bases, with 11 bases lying between them. Looked up from germline, CDR1 is SGHKS and CDR2 is YYEKEE (reference sequence). The CDR3 has 15 amino acids. In nucleotides, the CDR3 is TGTGCCAGCAGCTTGGGGAGGTCGCGGACCGGGGAGCTGTTTTTT. Amino acids: CASSLGRSRTGELFF. The full variable domain, its missing parts supplied by reference TRBV5-5 and TRBJ2-2, is DAGVTQSPTHLIKTRGQQVTLRCSPISGHKSVSWYQQVLGQGPQFIFQYYEKEERGRGNFPDRFSARQFPNYSSELNVNALLLGDSALYLCASSLGRSRTGELFFGEGSRLTVL.

V and J are TRBV10-2 and TRBJ2-2; 10 bases match TRBD2. Germline values: CDR1 WSHSY, CDR2 SAAADI. After removal of 4 bases from V and 5 bases from J, the junction contained 1 base not matched to a gene. The CDR3 sequence is 14 residues long. The CDR3 sequence: CASSAGLATGELFF. CDR3 in DNA: TGCGCCAGCAGTGCGGGACTAGCGACCGGGGAGCTGTTTTTT.

The table lists this clone with a few counts. The rearrangement links TRBV4-3 to TRBJ2-7; 7 positions agree with TRBD1. J was trimmed by 2 bases and V by 0 bases; bases with no gene match: 10. CDR1 is LGHNA and CDR2 is YSLEER in the germline V gene. The CDR3 spans 17 residues. DNA of the CDR3: TGCGCCAGCAGCCAAGATCTTACCCACAGGGGAACCTACGAGCAGTACTTC. Translated: CASSQDLTHRGTYEQYF.

Details on this clone: The junction shows a germline mismatch at one end, possibly a read error. The gene calls are TRBV7-7 and TRBJ2-2, with D unclear. The CDR3 loop spans 13 amino acids. The germline CDR1 and CDR2 sequences are SSHAT and FNYEAQ (reference sequence). CDR3: CASSAIPTGELFF. The CDR3 nucleotides are TGTGCTAGCAGCGCCATACCCACCGGGGAGCTGTTTTTT.

J is TRBJ1-3 and V is TRBV7-6; D call uncertain. This CDR3 has 14 residues. Germline V gene data show CDR1 as SGHVS and CDR2 as FNYEAQ. With 5 bases removed from V and 7 bases from J, the gap between germline ends came to 15 bases. CDR3 nucleotides: TGTGCCAGCAGCCCCGGCGGAGGGTTTAACACCATATATTTT. It yields the protein CASSPGGGFNTIYF.

The V and J genes are TRBV11-2 and TRBJ1-5; 7 positions agree with TRBD1. Unmatched junction bases numbered 4, after V lost 5 bases and J lost 6 bases. The CDR3 covers 13 residues. Germline lookup yields CDR1 SGHAT and CDR2 FQNNGV. CDR3 in amino acids: CASSQDRVQPQHF. Here the CDR3 DNA reads TGTGCCAGCAGCCAAGACAGGGTTCAGCCCCAGCATTTT.

This clone was detected only a few times. The chain joins TRBV7-9 to TRBJ2-2; no reliable D call. Per germline, CDR1 SEHNR and CDR2 FQNEAQ (reference sequence). The CDR3 has 11 residues. Trimming pared 5 bases from V and 8 bases from J, leaving 6 bases between. The CDR3 DNA reads as TGTGCCAGCAGCCCCCTTGGGGAGCTGTTTTTT. Translating gives CASSPLGELFF.

The chain couples TRBV7-2 to TRBJ2-3; TRBD2 matches 7 bases. CDR3 size: 16 residues. Trimming at V came to 5 bases and at J to 0 bases, leaving 8 bases not matched to a gene. CDR1 and CDR2 (germline): SGHTA, FQGNSA. The CDR3 nucleotides are TGTGCCAGCAGCCTTCGTGTTAGCGGGAGCACAGATACGCAGTATTTT. Translation: CASSLRVSGSTDTQYF.

The V and J genes are TRBV2 and TRBJ2-1, with 8 nucleotides matching TRBD1. The CDR3 has 13 residues. The trim removed 7 bases at V and 5 bases at J, leaving 4 bases unmatched. From germline, CDR1 is SNHLY and CDR2 FYNNEI. CDR3 in amino acids: CASTVDRDNEQFF. Here the CDR3 DNA reads TGTGCCAGCACGGTGGACAGGGACAATGAGCAGTTCTTC. Variable domain in full (rest from reference TRBV2 and TRBJ2-1): EPEVTQTPSHQVTQMGQEVILRCVPISNHLYFYWYRQILGQKVEFLVSFYNNEISEKSEIFDDQFSVERPDGSNFTLKIRSTKLEDSAMYFCASTVDRDNEQFFGPGTRLTVL.

To note about this clone: This specimen includes other DNA sequences encoding the same CDR3. The gene calls are TRBV10-2 and TRBJ2-7, with D maybe TRBD2 (6 bases). Germline V gives CDR1 WSHSY, CDR2 SAAADI. The CDR3 length is 15 residues. V lost 6 bases and J lost 0, with 15 bases in between. The CDR3 region is CASRSGDLSSYEQYF. CDR3 in DNA: TGCGCCAGCAGGTCGGGGGATCTCAGCTCCTACGAGCAGTACTTC.

The chain is built from TRBV9 and TRBJ2-7, with 10 bases that match TRBD1. Germline V lookup: CDR1 SGDLS, CDR2 YYNGEE. CDR3 length: 13 residues. Trimming at V came to 0 bases and at J to 6 bases, leaving 0 bases not matched to a gene. This chain's CDR3 is CASSVGTGGEQYF. The CDR3 DNA reads as TGTGCCAGCAGCGTAGGGACAGGGGGCGAGCAGTACTTC.

The rearrangement links TRBV28 to TRBJ2-2, with D possibly being TRBD2 (5 bases). Germline CDR1 and CDR2: MDHEN and SYDVKM. V gave up 6 bases and J gave up 4 bases, with 18 bases separating them. The CDR3 contains 16 residues. The DNA of the CDR3 is TGTGCCAGCAGGATAGATCGGACTCCCAGCACCGGGGAGCTGTTTTTT. The encoded protein is CASRIDRTPSTGELFF.

CDR3 residues: CASRSGNTEAFF. CDR3 nucleotides: TGTGCCAGCAGATCAGGAAACACTGAAGCTTTCTTT. The chain recombines TRBV28 with TRBJ1-1; D is unclear. Trimming shortened V by 6 bases and J by 2 bases, and 7 bases separated the two germline ends. The CDR3 is 12 residues long. Per germline, CDR1 MDHEN and CDR2 SYDVKM.

This chain links TRBV7-3 with TRBJ2-1, with TRBD1 identical over 7 bases. CDR1 is SGHTA and CDR2 is FQGTGA in the germline V gene. V was clipped by 5 bases and J by 5 bases; unmatched bases: 3. This CDR3 region has 13 residues. CDR3 sequence: CASSTDRDNEQFF. The CDR3 bases are TGTGCCAGCAGCACCGACAGGGACAATGAGCAGTTCTTC.

In DNA form, the CDR3 reads TGCAGCGTTGAGGCGGGACACACCTCCTACGAGCAGTACTTC. Amino acid sequence: CSVEAGHTSYEQYF. V and J are TRBV29-1 and TRBJ2-5, with D perhaps TRBD1 or TRBD2 (6 bases each). The DNA end is a closer match to TRBJ2-7, so the J assignment may be wrong. CDR3 length equals 14 residues. Germline V CDR1 and CDR2: SQVTM, ANQGSEA.

V and J are TRBV5-8 and TRBJ2-3, with D perhaps matching TRBD1 (6 bases). Trimming cost V 4 bases and J 3 bases, with 15 bases left between them. The CDR3 has 15 amino acids. Germline loops: CDR1 SGHTS, CDR2 YDEGEE. CDR3 in DNA: TGTGCCAGCAGCGAGGGACATCTGGGGACAGATACGCAGTATTTT. Amino acids: CASSEGHLGTDTQYF.

This chain links TRBV5-1 with TRBJ2-5; tentative D call: TRBD1 (6 bases). This CDR3 spans 15 amino acids. Germline loops: CDR1 SGHRS, CDR2 YFSETQ. Trimming pared 0 bases from V and 5 bases from J, leaving 14 bases between. The chain's CDR3 is CASSLVSGARETQYF. The CDR3 DNA sequence: TGCGCCAGCAGCTTGGTGTCAGGGGCAAGGGAGACCCAGTACTTC. Using reference TRBV5-1 and TRBJ2-5 for the parts outside the CDR3, the full variable domain is KAGVTQTPRYLIKTRGQQVTLSCSPISGHRSVSWYQQTPGQGLQFLFEYFSETQRNKGNFPGRFSGRQFSNSRSEMNVSTLELGDSALYLCASSLVSGARETQYFGPGTRLLVL.

J is TRBJ2-1 and V is TRBV4-3, with D possibly matching TRBD2 (5 bases). V was cut by 4 bases and J by 0 bases, with 13 bases left in between. The CDR3 is 16 amino acids. Per the germline V gene, CDR1 is LGHNA and CDR2 is YSLEER. As DNA, the CDR3 is TGCGCCAGCAGCCCGAGGGCACAGAGCTCCTACAATGAGCAGTTCTTC. Translation: CASSPRAQSSYNEQFF.

The genes are TRBV20-1 and TRBJ2-1; weak D call: TRBD2 (6 bases). The CDR3 totals 11 residues. The V and J ends lost 0 bases and 15 bases respectively, with 12 bases between them. Germline CDR1 reads DFQATT; CDR2 reads SNEGSKA (reference sequence). The CDR3 loop reads CSARDGRYPFF. In nucleotides, the CDR3 is TGCAGTGCTAGAGATGGGAGGTACCCGTTCTTC.